The 10 T cell receptor beta chains in this list originate from one sample, sequenced in a study of human T cells and chemical hapten exposure. TCRdb reanalysed the RACE reads using MiXCR and keeps one entry per CDR3 protein. The table includes around 69,000 distinct CDR3 sequences, around 9.8% detected once. Time point here: patch test 1, 2 weeks after DPC sensitization. Treatment here: therapeutic diphenylcyclopropenone sensitization with weekly scalp DPC. Material: whole blood, obtained in connection with sensitization to the hapten diphenylcyclopropenone (DPC). The receptors were gathered from a middle-aged woman with alopecia areata. Some clones in this sample may be carry-over from other donors' samples.

This clonotype appeared many times. V usage is TRBV28 and J usage is TRBJ1-6; D remains unclear. Looked up from germline, CDR1 is MDHEN and CDR2 is SYDVKM. The CDR3 runs 16 residues. Between the trimmed V and J ends, which lost 3 bases and 0 bases, there was a span of 9 bases. Written as DNA, the CDR3 is TGTGCCAGCAGTTTGGATAGGAGCTCCTATAATTCACCCCTCCACTTT. It specifies CASSLDRSSYNSPLHF.

At least ten counts were recorded for this clonotype. The chain uses TRBV6-5 and TRBJ1-2; 7 nucleotides align to TRBD1. This CDR3 is built from 14 residues. V was clipped by 7 bases and J by 8 bases; unmatched bases: 13. Germline V gene lookup returns CDR1 MNHEY and CDR2 SVGAGI. CDR3 DNA: TGTGCCAGCACCTTAGCGGGAAGACAGGGAGGCTACACCTTC. This sequence encodes CASTLAGRQGGYTF.

This clonotype was seen at least ten times. The rearrangement uses TRBV28 and TRBJ1-1, with no clear D. Trimming left V 6 bases short and J 3 bases short, with 5 bases between. CDR1 MDHEN and CDR2 SYDVKM come from the germline V gene. The CDR3 sequence is 11 residues long. As DNA, the CDR3 is TGTGCCAGCAGAGTGCACACTGAAGCTTTCTTT. It specifies CASRVHTEAFF.

In its sample, this clonotype was seen a few times. The rearrangement links TRBV4-3 to TRBJ1-3; TRBD1 agrees at 7 bases. From germline, CDR1 is LGHNA and CDR2 YSLEER. J gave up 2 bases and V 1 base, and 2 bases lay outside the gene matches. This CDR3 region has 15 residues. CDR3 residues: CASSQVTGAGNTIYF. The CDR3 DNA reads TGCGCCAGCAGCCAAGTTACAGGGGCTGGAAACACCATATATTTT.

This clonotype has more than one count but fewer than ten. V gene TRBV21-1 combines with J gene TRBJ2-5; the table's D call TRBD2 went unverified against the DNA. TRBV21-1 is a pseudogene locus. The CDR3 sequence is 14 residues long. CDR3 in amino acids: CASSKVSGEETQYF. The CDR3 nucleotides are TGTGCCAGCAGCAAAGTTAGCGGGGAAGAGACCCAGTACTTC.

This clonotype was seen many times. V and J are TRBV5-4 and TRBJ1-2; D gene uncertain. V lost 4 bases, J lost 6 bases, and 19 bases lay in between. The V gene's germline CDR1 is SGHNT and CDR2 YYREEE (reference sequence). The CDR3 extends over 15 amino acids. The CDR3 DNA reads as TGTGCCAGCAGCGCCAGTACCTTGGCAAGGGATGGCTACACCTTC. Translated, it gives CASSASTLARDGYTF.

This clonotype was observed at least ten times. The chain recombines TRBV6-6 with TRBJ2-2; D gene uncertain. V lost 2 bases and J 2 bases, leaving 6 bases between the germline ends. Germline loops: CDR1 MNHNY, CDR2 SVGAGI (reference sequence). This CDR3 has 14 amino acids. CDR3 DNA sequence: TGTGCCAGCAGTTACCAGGAAAACACCGGGGAGCTGTTTTTT. It specifies CASSYQENTGELFF.

This clonotype occurred many times. The chain uses TRBV4-2 and TRBJ1-1; possible D gene TRBD1, 6 bases. The germline gives CDR1 LGHNA, CDR2 YNFKEQ. The CDR3 covers 15 residues. Trimming cost V 1 base and J 1 base, with 10 bases left between them. The CDR3 coding sequence is TGTGCCAGCAGCCAAGCTGGGGGCAGGAACACTGAAGCTTTCTTT. It encodes CASSQAGGRNTEAFF.

In this sample, this clonotype turned up many times. The CDR3 spells CASSPQDSMNTGELFF. As DNA, the CDR3 is TGTGCCAGCAGTCCCCAGGACAGCATGAACACCGGGGAGCTGTTTTTT. The chain links TRBV28 to TRBJ2-2; perhaps TRBD1 as D (6 bases). Trimming removed 5 bases at V and 1 base at J, with 14 bases between. CDR3 size: 16 residues. Germline CDR1 and CDR2: MDHEN and SYDVKM. Looking up the rest from reference TRBV28 and TRBJ2-2 gives the full variable domain: DVKVTQSSRYLVKRTGEKVFLECVQDMDHENMFWYRQDPGLGLRLIYFSYDVKMKEKGDIPEGYSVSREKKERFSLILESASTNQTSMYLCASSPQDSMNTGELFFGEGSRLTVL.

This clonotype was recorded many times. CDR3 protein: CASSIEAGRVNEQFF. The CDR3 bases are TGTGCCAGTAGTATAGAAGCCGGACGGGTCAATGAGCAGTTCTTC. The chain links TRBV19 to TRBJ2-1; D not resolved. Germline values: CDR1 LNHDA, CDR2 SQIVND (reference sequence). V dropped 0 bases and J dropped 6 bases, with 12 bases sitting between them. The CDR3 contains 15 residues.